The 28 T cell receptor beta chains below all came from one sample that was sequenced in a study of shared clonotypes between healthy human individuals. Data came from immunoSEQ multiplex PCR; TCRdb stores just in-frame clones and leaves some out. The sample has about 2 million clones, 85% to 95% seen once. Naive-designated CD8 cells lacked CD45RO, were positively enriched for CCR7, and omitted terminally differentiated effector memory CD45RA+ cells. Sequenced input: naive CD8+ T cells sorted from blood. The receptor set was obtained from a man younger than 35 in good health.

J is TRBJ2-3 and V is TRBV5-4; tentatively, D is TRBD2 (6 bases). The CDR3 length is 17 residues. V lost 4 bases and J 4 bases, leaving 22 bases between the germline ends. Per the germline V gene, CDR1 is SGHNT and CDR2 is YYREEE (reference sequence). CDR3 sequence (DNA): TGTGCCAGCAGCCCGGAGGACGGGGGATTTTTTGCAGATACGCAGTATTTT. This gives the protein CASSPEDGGFFADTQYF.

The CDR3 DNA sequence: TGTGCCAGCAGTCTACTAGCGGGGAACGACAATGAGCAGTTCTTC. Its protein is CASSLLAGNDNEQFF. This chain connects TRBV6-1 to TRBJ2-1, with 10 bases matching TRBD2. V lost 5 bases to trimming and J lost 5 bases; unmatched junction nucleotides: 6. From germline, CDR1 is MNHNS and CDR2 SASEGT. This CDR3 contains 15 residues.

The CDR3 DNA is TGTGCCAGCAGTGAACTAGCGGACTTGAGCTCCTACGAGCAGTACTTC. The encoded protein is CASSELADLSSYEQYF. V is TRBV2 and J is TRBJ2-7; 7 bases are shared with TRBD2. The CDR3 is 16 amino acids. CDR1 is SNHLY, CDR2 FYNNEI, per germline. V trimming: 2 bases; J trimming: 0 bases; junction bases outside the gene matches: 7.

V gene TRBV7-9 combines with J gene TRBJ2-1; TRBD1 matches 10 bases. The CDR3 is 18 amino acids. Looked up from germline, CDR1 is SEHNR and CDR2 is FQNEAQ (reference sequence). Trimming removed 6 bases from V and 7 bases from J; junction bases left unmatched: 18. CDR3 bases: TGTGCCAGCAGTTCTACTGGAGGGCAGACAGGGGGCGGGAATGAGCAGTTCTTC. Its translation is CASSSTGGQTGGGNEQFF. Complete variable domain (other parts from reference TRBV7-9 and TRBJ2-1): DTGVSQNPRHKITKRGQNVTFRCDPISEHNRLYWYRQTLGQGPEFLTYFQNEAQLEKSRLLSDRFSAERPKGSFSTLEIQRTEQGDSAMYLCASSSTGGQTGGGNEQFFGPGTRLTVL.

The V and J genes are TRBV6-5 and TRBJ2-1, with 7 positions matching TRBD2. V shed 4 bases, J shed 0 bases, and the junction held 3 bases outside the gene matches. CDR3 size: 15 residues. Germline CDR1 reads MNHEY; CDR2 reads SVGAGI. Here the CDR3 DNA reads TGTGCCAGCAGTTTGGGGGGGTTCTCCTACAATGAGCAGTTCTTC. It yields the protein CASSLGGFSYNEQFF.

V gene TRBV13 combines with J gene TRBJ1-3; TRBD1 aligns across 7 bases. Germline lookup yields CDR1 PRHDT and CDR2 FYEKMQ (reference sequence). The CDR3 spans 16 residues. The V gene end was trimmed by 5 bases and the J gene end by 0 bases; junction bases not matched to a gene: 7. The CDR3 is CASSPLRDSSGNTIYF. The CDR3 coding sequence is TGTGCCAGCAGCCCACTCCGGGACAGCTCTGGAAACACCATATATTTT. The whole variable domain, filled in from reference TRBV13 and TRBJ1-3, reads AAGVIQSPRHLIKEKRETATLKCYPIPRHDTVYWYQQGPGQDPQFLISFYEKMQSDKGSIPDRFSAQQFSDYHSELNMSSLELGDSALYFCASSPLRDSSGNTIYFGEGSWLTVV.

The CDR3 sequence is CASSLTSGVYEQYF. CDR3 sequence (DNA): TGTGCCAGCAGCTTAACTAGCGGGGTCTACGAGCAGTACTTC. The chain employs TRBV5-6 and TRBJ2-7; 10 bases match TRBD2. Germline CDR1 and CDR2: SGHDT and YYEEEE. The CDR3 runs to 14 residues. Trimming at V came to 2 bases and at J to 3 bases, leaving 2 bases not matched to a gene.

The rearrangement uses TRBV11-3 and TRBJ2-7; perhaps TRBD2 as D (6 bases). The V gene's germline CDR1 is SGHNT and CDR2 YENEEA. V gave up 3 bases and J gave up 3 bases, with 18 bases separating them. The CDR3 consists of 16 residues. This CDR3 reads CASSFLPTSPVYEQYF. The CDR3 DNA sequence: TGTGCCAGCAGCTTCCTCCCAACTAGCCCTGTCTACGAGCAGTACTTC.

The chain joins TRBV6-5 to TRBJ1-2; weak D call: TRBD1 (6 bases). The ends were cut back, 7 bases at V and 7 bases at J, with 16 bases in the middle. Germline V lookup: CDR1 MNHEY, CDR2 SVGAGI. CDR3 length: 13 amino acids. For the CDR3, the DNA is TGTGCCAGCACAATAGCGGGGGCCGCTGGCTACACCTTC. It encodes CASTIAGAAGYTF.

This clone was seen once. V usage is TRBV27 and J usage is TRBJ2-1; D is uncertain. In germline, CDR1 is MNHEY, CDR2 SMNVEV (reference sequence). The CDR3 length is 12 residues. V was clipped by 5 bases and J by 8 bases, with 10 bases between them. The DNA for the CDR3 is TGTGCCAGCAGTCCGTACGGCGATGAGCAGTTCTTC. This translates into CASSPYGDEQFF.

This sequence joins TRBV6-5 and TRBJ2-5; D is undetermined. This CDR3 spans 13 amino acids. The germline V gene has CDR1 MNHEY and CDR2 SVGAGI. Trimming stripped 2 bases from V and 5 bases from J, with 9 bases between. The chain's CDR3 is CASSYGFGETQYF. The CDR3, as DNA: TGTGCCAGCAGTTACGGATTTGGGGAGACCCAGTACTTC.

This clone has a handful of counts. This rearrangement joins TRBV18 to TRBJ1-2; D unresolved. Germline assignment: CDR1 KGHSH and CDR2 LQKENI. The CDR3 contains 13 residues. V was trimmed by 0 bases and J by 5 bases, leaving 7 bases between them. The CDR3 region has the DNA TGTGCCAGCTCACCACCGGAAGAATATGGCTACACCTTC. Its protein is CASSPPEEYGYTF.

V gene TRBV5-1 combines with J gene TRBJ2-2, with a possible D match to TRBD2 (5 bases). V was cut by 3 bases and J by 3 bases, with 18 bases left in between. Germline CDR1 and CDR2: SGHRS and YFSETQ. This CDR3 region has 17 residues. The CDR3 nucleotides are TGCGCCAGCAGCTCCTCCCGGGTTAATAGCGACACCGGGGAGCTGTTTTTT. Translated, it gives CASSSSRVNSDTGELFF. Full variable domain (missing parts from reference TRBV5-1 and TRBJ2-2): KAGVTQTPRYLIKTRGQQVTLSCSPISGHRSVSWYQQTPGQGLQFLFEYFSETQRNKGNFPGRFSGRQFSNSRSEMNVSTLELGDSALYLCASSSSRVNSDTGELFFGEGSRLTVL.

The rearrangement joins TRBV30 to TRBJ2-7; maybe TRBD2 (6 bases). Germline values: CDR1 GTSNPN, CDR2 SVGIG (reference sequence). There are 13 residues in the CDR3. With 1 base removed from V and 5 bases from J, the gap between germline ends came to 12 bases. CDR3 bases: TGTGCCTGGAGTGGGGGGGTTTTCGACGAGCAGTACTTC. Amino acid sequence: CAWSGGVFDEQYF.

The genes are TRBV4-1 and TRBJ2-1; 9 bases are a match to TRBD1. Trimming at V came to 6 bases and at J to 2 bases, leaving 8 bases not matched to a gene. The CDR3 has 16 amino acids. Germline assignment: CDR1 MGHRA and CDR2 YSYEKL. CDR3 DNA: TGCGCCAGCAGACCACTAACAGGGGGCGCCTACAATGAGCAGTTCTTC. Its translation is CASRPLTGGAYNEQFF.

V usage is TRBV4-1 and J usage is TRBJ2-7, with a weak D call TRBD2 (5 bases). From germline, CDR1 is MGHRA and CDR2 YSYEKL. The CDR3 has 13 residues. Trimming removed 2 bases from V and 4 bases from J, with 9 bases in between. For the CDR3, the DNA is TGCGCCAGCAGCCAAACCGGGGAGTACGAGCAGTACTTC. Amino acids: CASSQTGEYEQYF.

V is TRBV6-1 and J is TRBJ1-2; D not resolved. The CDR3 length is 15 residues. Trimming shortened V by 5 bases and J by 3 bases, and 16 bases separated the two germline ends. CDR1 and CDR2 from the germline V gene are MNHNS and SASEGT. The CDR3 sequence: CASSTPREGDYGYTF. In DNA, the CDR3 is TGTGCCAGCAGTACCCCCCGGGAGGGAGACTATGGCTACACCTTC.

This chain joins TRBV9 and TRBJ1-2; 7 bases are shared with TRBD1. CDR1 and CDR2 (germline): SGDLS, YYNGEE. The J segment lost 0 bases and the V segment lost 3 bases, leaving 11 bases of the junction unmatched. This CDR3 region has 17 residues. The CDR3 reads CASSEGDRALANYGYTF. Here the CDR3 DNA reads TGTGCCAGCAGCGAGGGAGACAGGGCTCTAGCTAACTATGGCTACACCTTC.

The chain recombines TRBV5-1 with TRBJ2-1; D not resolved. V was cut by 0 bases and J by 8 bases, with 9 bases left in between. Germline lookup yields CDR1 SGHRS and CDR2 YFSETQ. This CDR3 region has 13 residues. The CDR3 here is CASSLALRDEQFF. The CDR3 DNA sequence: TGCGCCAGCAGCTTGGCCCTAAGGGATGAGCAGTTCTTC.

The chain combines TRBV4-3 with TRBJ2-3; either TRBD1 or TRBD2 may supply D (6 bases each). CDR3 size: 17 residues. V gave up 4 bases and J gave up 0 bases, with 17 bases separating them. The germline CDR1 and CDR2 sequences are LGHNA and YSLEER. CDR3 amino acids: CASSPRSGGRSTDTQYF. CDR3 nucleotides: TGCGCCAGCAGCCCCCGATCTGGGGGGCGAAGCACAGATACGCAGTATTTT.

This chain links TRBV7-9 with TRBJ2-1, with D perhaps TRBD1 or TRBD2 (5 bases each). Germline CDR1 and CDR2: SEHNR and FQNEAQ (reference sequence). V gave up 4 bases and J gave up 6 bases, with 19 bases separating them. The CDR3 is made up of 16 amino acids. As DNA, the CDR3 is TGTGCCAGCAGCTCTAGTGAGGGGCTGCTCTCCAATGAGCAGTTCTTC. This gives the protein CASSSSEGLLSNEQFF.

This chain uses TRBV9 with TRBJ1-2, with D hard to call. The V end lost 4 bases, the J end lost 2 bases, and 12 bases lay between the germline ends. Germline values: CDR1 SGDLS, CDR2 YYNGEE. The CDR3 totals 14 residues. The CDR3 loop reads CASSPDGENYGYTF. CDR3 DNA sequence: TGTGCCAGCAGCCCAGACGGGGAAAACTATGGCTACACCTTC.

This rearrangement joins TRBV18 to TRBJ1-2; D is unresolved. The ends were cut back, 4 bases at V and 0 bases at J, with 9 bases in the middle. This CDR3 has 14 residues. The germline V gene has CDR1 KGHSH and CDR2 LQKENI. The CDR3 coding sequence is TGTGCCAGCTCACAGGACGGGGCTAACTATGGCTACACCTTC. Translated: CASSQDGANYGYTF.

This chain connects TRBV27 to TRBJ2-5; D call uncertain. V was shortened by 7 bases and J by 7 bases, with 19 bases between the two germline ends. The length of the CDR3 is 14 residues. Germline-derived CDR1 and CDR2 are MNHEY and SMNVEV (reference sequence). This CDR3 is CASTPGPTLGTQYF. The DNA for the CDR3 is TGTGCCAGCACCCCGGGCCCAACGCTCGGGACCCAGTACTTC.

The chain couples TRBV7-8 to TRBJ2-7, with 9 bases fitting TRBD1. CDR1 SGHVS and CDR2 FQNEAQ come from the germline V gene. CDR3 length equals 14 residues. V trimming: 4 bases; J trimming: 3 bases; junction bases outside the gene matches: 4. The CDR3 spells CASSWGDRDYEQYF. DNA for the CDR3: TGTGCCAGCAGCTGGGGGGACAGGGACTACGAGCAGTACTTC. Full variable domain (outside the CDR3, taken from reference TRBV7-8 and TRBJ2-7): GAGVSQSPRYKVAKRGQDVALRCDPISGHVSLFWYQQALGQGPEFLTYFQNEAQLDKSGLPSDRFFAERPEGSVSTLKIQRTQQEDSAVYLCASSWGDRDYEQYFGPGTRLTVT.

The rearrangement uses TRBV6-1 and TRBJ2-7; 8 bases align to TRBD1. The CDR3 length is 13 residues. The germline CDR1 and CDR2 sequences are MNHNS and SASEGT. Losses at the gene ends were 7 bases for V and 6 bases for J; bases not matched to a gene: 8. The CDR3 DNA follows: TGTGCCAGCATTTGGGTCGGGACAGGCGAGCAGTACTTC. This codes for CASIWVGTGEQYF.

The V and J genes are TRBV2 and TRBJ2-3, with 11 bases lining up with TRBD2. The CDR3 is 14 amino acids. V was pared by 9 bases and J by 3 bases, with 5 bases of the junction left unmatched. Per germline, CDR1 SNHLY and CDR2 FYNNEI. The CDR3 coding sequence is TGTGCCAGGACTAGCGGGAAGGAGACAGATACGCAGTATTTT. This translates into CARTSGKETDTQYF.

V and J are TRBV5-6 and TRBJ2-5; the match to TRBD1 covers 7 bases. TRBJ2-7 explains the end of the DNA better; the J call may be wrong. Germline-derived CDR1 and CDR2 are SGHDT and YYEEEE. The CDR3 has 14 residues. CDR3 sequence (DNA): TGTGCCAGCAGCTTGGGACAGGGAGCATACGAGCAGTACTTC. Its protein is CASSLGQGAYEQYF.